Listed below are T cell receptor beta chains from one sample, sequenced in a study of shared clonotypes between healthy human individuals. Clones were read by immunoSEQ multiplex PCR, and TCRdb kept only the in-frame ones, dropping some. The data show around 610,000 clones, about 95% seen once. Input material: naive CD8+ T cells sorted from blood. These receptors were obtained from a woman between 25 and 40 years old in good health. CDR3s include the opening cysteine and the closing phenylalanine or tryptophan. Each record gives: J gene, D gene, clone size, V gene, CDR3 DNA, CDR3 protein. The D gene is left open where the match is weak. A row's size may be missing; if present it is once, few, many or a size class.

TRBJ2-5	.	.	TRBV9	TGTGCCAGCAGCGTACCGGACATATGGGAGACCCAGTACTTC	CASSVPDIWETQYF
TRBJ1-2	.	.	TRBV28	TGTGCCAGCAGCCGAACGACAGAATCAAACTATGGCTACACCTTC	CASSRTTESNYGYTF
TRBJ2-7	.	once	TRBV5-4	TGTGCCAGCAGGGAAGGGTCCTACGAGCAGTACTTC	CASREGSYEQYF
TRBJ2-1	.	.	TRBV6-1	TGTGCCAGCAGTGAAGCGAGGTGGGGGAATGAGCAGTTCTTC	CASSEARWGNEQFF
TRBJ1-1	TRBD1	.	TRBV30	TGTGCCTGGAGCGACAGGGTCAACACTGAAGCTTTCTTT	CAWSDRVNTEAFF
TRBJ2-7	.	.	TRBV25-1	TGTGCCAGCAGTGCCACAGGGTCCTACGAGCAGTACTTC	CASSATGSYEQYF
TRBJ2-7	.	.	TRBV5-1	TGCGCCAGCAGCTTGTTGGCCGAGCAGTACTTC	CASSLLAEQYF
TRBJ1-1	TRBD1	.	TRBV25-1	TGTGCCAGCAATGGACAGGGGGCCCTGAACACTGAAGCTTTCTTT	CASNGQGALNTEAFF
TRBJ2-7	.	.	TRBV13	TGTGCCAGCAGCTTAGAATCCGGCACTGAGCAGTACTTC	CASSLESGTEQYF
TRBJ1-1	.	.	TRBV4-1	TGCGCCAGCAGCCAAGGGCCCCCTCTGGGGACTGAAGCTTTCTTT	CASSQGPPLGTEAFF
TRBJ2-7	.	.	TRBV19	TGTGCCAGTAGTCCTGACAGGCACGCCAACTACGAGCAGTACTTC	CASSPDRHANYEQYF
TRBJ2-7	.	.	TRBV29-1	TGCAGCGTTGTGTCAGGCTTGAGCTCCTACGAGCAGTACTTC	CSVVSGLSSYEQYF
TRBJ2-3	.	.	TRBV27	TGTGCCAGCAGTCCCCTTGTGGCAGATACGCAGTATTTT	CASSPLVADTQYF
TRBJ2-3	.	few	TRBV7-9	TGTGCCAGCAGCGGCCGTGGTCCAGATACGCAGTATTTT	CASSGRGPDTQYF
TRBJ2-2	.	.	TRBV29-1	TGCAGCGTTGTCCTAGGAAACACCGGGGAGCTGTTTTTT	CSVVLGNTGELFF
TRBJ2-7	.	.	TRBV15	TGTGCCACCAGCAGAGGGGACATGCTAGTAGGTCCTCCGGAGCAGTACTTC	CATSRGDMLVGPPEQYF
TRBJ1-1	.	.	TRBV10-2	TGCGCCAGCAGGGTTGGGCAGGGGCTGACTGAAGCTTTCTTT	CASRVGQGLTEAFF
TRBJ2-7	TRBD1	.	TRBV9	TGTGCCAGCAGCCCGGGACAGACATACGAGCAGTACTTC	CASSPGQTYEQYF
TRBJ1-2	TRBD1	.	TRBV28	TGTGCCAGCAGCCGGGACAGGGGTTCTAACTATGGCTACACCTTC	CASSRDRGSNYGYTF
TRBJ1-4	.	.	TRBV5-1	TGCGCCAGCAGCTTCTGGGGAATGAATGAAAAACTGTTTTTT	CASSFWGMNEKLFF
TRBJ2-1	TRBD1	.	TRBV4-1	TGCGCCAGCAGCCACCCAACCGGGACAGGAACGGAGAATGAGCAGTTCTTC	CASSHPTGTGTENEQFF
TRBJ2-1	TRBD2	.	TRBV27	TGTGCCAGCAGTTTAGGGAATCGACTAGCGGGAGACGGCTACAATGAGCAGTTCTTC	CASSLGNRLAGDGYNEQFF
TRBJ1-1	TRBD1	.	TRBV28	TGTGCCAGCAGTACAGGGACAGCGGGGAGGGCTTTCTTT	CASSTGTAGRAFF
TRBJ2-5	TRBD2	.	TRBV28	TGTGCCAGCAGTTCGGGGGGGCTAGCGGGAGAGCAAGAGACCCAGTACTTC	CASSSGGLAGEQETQYF
TRBJ2-7	.	.	TRBV11-2	TGTGCCAGCAACTTGGTAGTAGCAGCGGGCGAGCAGTACTTC	CASNLVVAAGEQYF
TRBJ2-2	.	.	TRBV2	TGTGCCAGCAGCCCGGGACCAAACGGATGGAACACCGGGGAGCTGTTTTTT	CASSPGPNGWNTGELFF
TRBJ1-1	TRBD1	.	TRBV5-6	TGTGCCAGCAGCAGGGGACAGGGAGTCACTGAAGCTTTCTTT	CASSRGQGVTEAFF
TRBJ1-2	.	few	TRBV30	TGTGCCCGTGACGGCGACTATGGCTACACCTTC	CARDGDYGYTF
TRBJ1-2	.	.	TRBV29-1	TGCAGCGTTGAAGTCGAGGGACTGGGCTATGGCTACACCTTC	CSVEVEGLGYGYTF
TRBJ1-2	TRBD1	.	TRBV30	TGTGCCTGGAGTGGCCCGGGACAGGGGAACTATGGCTACACCTTC	CAWSGPGQGNYGYTF
TRBJ2-1	TRBD2	.	TRBV19	TGTGCCAGTAGTATAGGGACTAGCGGGAGTACTCCCTACAATGAGCAGTTCTTC	CASSIGTSGSTPYNEQFF